The 16 T cell receptor beta chains listed next were all sequenced from one sample in a study of beta chain features in type 1 diabetes. cDNA synthesis used the whole RNA isolate, giving expressed TCRB sequences. Some clones are missing from TCRdb's copy, which holds only in-frame ones; the method was immunoSEQ multiplex PCR. Here the sample spans 300,000 to 350,000 clones, 6.5% to 10% being singletons. Input material: central memory CD4+ T cells from blood. The receptor source for this set is a woman aged 18-30 years in good health.

This clone occurred a few times. The genes are TRBV6-1 and TRBJ1-2; D remains unclear. This CDR3 region has 15 residues. Germline lookup yields CDR1 MNHNS and CDR2 SASEGT. The ends were cut back, 8 bases at V and 2 bases at J, with 18 bases in the middle. The CDR3 coding sequence is TGTGCCAGCTTCCAGGCATACAGAGGCAACTATGGCTACACCTTC. Amino acid sequence: CASFQAYRGNYGYTF.

The chain has TRBV27 and TRBJ1-4, with TRBD1 matching over 8 bases. This CDR3 comprises 16 residues. The ends lost 8 bases at V and 8 bases at J; junction bases unmatched: 16. CDR1 and CDR2 from the germline V gene are MNHEY and SMNVEV (reference sequence). CDR3 in DNA: TGTGCCAGCCGCCAAAACATGGACAGGGTTAGGGAAAAACTGTTTTTT. It specifies CASRQNMDRVREKLFF.

This clone was detected ten times or more. The chain is built from TRBV13 and TRBJ1-3; 10 nucleotides agree with TRBD1. Germline lookup yields CDR1 PRHDT and CDR2 FYEKMQ (reference sequence). CDR3 length equals 13 residues. V was clipped by 5 bases and J by 8 bases; unmatched bases: 3. The CDR3 loop reads CASSRQGADTIYF. The CDR3 region has the DNA TGTGCCAGCAGCAGACAGGGGGCGGACACCATATATTTT. Based on the CDR3 plus reference TRBV13 and TRBJ1-3, the full variable domain is AAGVIQSPRHLIKEKRETATLKCYPIPRHDTVYWYQQGPGQDPQFLISFYEKMQSDKGSIPDRFSAQQFSDYHSELNMSSLELGDSALYFCASSRQGADTIYFGEGSWLTVV.

There are a few counts of this clone. This rearrangement joins TRBV27 to TRBJ2-1, with a tentative D call TRBD1 (6 bases). This CDR3 spans 15 amino acids. From germline, CDR1 is MNHEY and CDR2 SMNVEV (reference sequence). V was trimmed by 5 bases and J by 4 bases, leaving 15 bases between them. In DNA form, the CDR3 reads TGTGCCAGCAGTCCAGGGGACCCCCTTTACAATGAGCAGTTCTTC. Protein sequence: CASSPGDPLYNEQFF.

This clone was seen only a few times. The J gene is TRBJ2-2, the V gene TRBV29-1; 7 bases are shared with TRBD1. The ends lost 7 bases at V and 6 bases at J; junction bases unmatched: 11. Germline-derived CDR1 and CDR2 are SQVTM and ANQGSEA. This CDR3 contains 14 residues. This CDR3 reads CSAAVYRGSGELFF. CDR3 DNA: TGCAGCGCCGCAGTCTACAGGGGATCCGGGGAGCTGTTTTTT.

This clone was detected ten times or more. The rearrangement uses TRBV10-3 and TRBJ1-2, with 8 bases aligning to TRBD1. The CDR3 has 13 residues. Germline V gene sequence: CDR1 ENHRY, CDR2 SYGVKD. V lost 6 bases and J lost 3; bases outside the gene matches: 3. This CDR3 is CAIRQGEDYGYTF. As DNA, the CDR3 is TGTGCCATCAGACAGGGGGAGGACTATGGCTACACCTTC.

Remarks on this clone: An end of the junction differs from the germline gene, which may be a read error. V gene TRBV6-5 combines with J gene TRBJ1-5, with 9 positions matching TRBD1. CDR1 is MNHEY and CDR2 is SVGAGI in the germline V gene. The CDR3 consists of 15 residues. CDR3 in DNA: TGTGCCATCAGTGCCCAAGGGACAGGGAAACAGCCCCAGCATTTT. Protein product: CAISAQGTGKQPQHF.

This clone was counted at least ten times. The gene calls are TRBV19 and TRBJ2-6; D not resolved. The CDR3 totals 15 residues. Germline V CDR1 and CDR2: LNHDA, SQIVND (reference sequence). V was pared by 6 bases and J by 2 bases, with 11 bases between. The CDR3 DNA reads as TGTGCCAGTAGCCTTGGGCAGACTGGGGCCAACGTCCTGACTTTC. Residues: CASSLGQTGANVLTF.

The chain employs TRBV5-1 and TRBJ2-5; 7 bases are a match to TRBD2. The CDR3 is 12 residues long. With 5 bases clipped from V and 4 bases from J, the junction kept 2 bases outside the gene matches. The germline V gene has CDR1 SGHRS and CDR2 YFSETQ. The CDR3 DNA reads TGCGCCAGCAGAACGGGAGGAGAGACCCAGTACTTC. Translated: CASRTGGETQYF.

This clone was seen only a few times. The rearrangement uses TRBV27 and TRBJ2-5; no reliable D call. The germline V and J ends were trimmed by 2 bases and 0 bases, with 4 bases remaining between them. Germline CDR1 is MNHEY and CDR2 is SMNVEV (reference sequence). The CDR3 extends over 13 amino acids. This chain's CDR3 is CASSLRYQETQYF. Here the CDR3 DNA reads TGTGCCAGCAGTTTACGGTACCAAGAGACCCAGTACTTC.

This chain uses TRBV14 with TRBJ2-1, with D hard to call. The germline V gene has CDR1 SGHDN and CDR2 FVKESK. V was cut by 1 base and J by 8 bases, with 9 bases left in between. The CDR3 length is 13 residues. The CDR3 loop is CASSQADRHEQFF. The DNA of the CDR3 is TGTGCCAGCAGCCAAGCCGATAGGCATGAGCAGTTCTTC.

This clone has more than one count but fewer than ten. The chain combines TRBV7-9 with TRBJ2-5, with TRBD2 matching 8 bases. The V and J ends lost 2 bases and 2 bases, in that order; junction bases with no gene match: 10. CDR3 length: 17 amino acids. CDR1 is SEHNR, CDR2 FQNEAQ, per germline (reference sequence). CDR3 DNA sequence: TGTGCCAGCAGCTTACGGGGTAGCGGGAAGATACAAGAGACCCAGTACTTC. Translation: CASSLRGSGKIQETQYF.

This clone has ten or more counts. The V gene is TRBV11-1, the J gene TRBJ2-7, with 9 bases aligning to TRBD1. This CDR3 comprises 14 residues. Germline values: CDR1 SGHAT, CDR2 FQDESV (reference sequence). V gave up 5 bases and J gave up 5 bases; unmatched junction bases: 7. Written as DNA, the CDR3 is TGTGCCAGCAGCCCCCGGGACAGGGACCACGAGCAGTACTTC. It translates to CASSPRDRDHEQYF.

This clone was counted a few times. The gene calls are TRBV27 and TRBJ2-1; 10 positions match TRBD1. After removal of 10 bases from V and 7 bases from J, the junction contained 10 bases not matched to a gene. CDR1 is MNHEY, CDR2 SMNVEV, per germline (reference sequence). The length of the CDR3 is 14 residues. The DNA of the CDR3 is TGTGCCACATTCCGGGACAGGGGTTCGAATGAGCAGTTCTTC. Protein product: CATFRDRGSNEQFF.

Only a few counts were recorded for this clone. The chain employs TRBV5-6 and TRBJ2-5; D not certain. V was pared by 2 bases and J by 5 bases, with 13 bases between. The CDR3 has 14 amino acids. Germline V gene sequence: CDR1 SGHDT, CDR2 YYEEEE. CDR3 loop: CASSFRSGKETQYF. The CDR3 DNA follows: TGTGCCAGCAGCTTCAGGTCGGGTAAGGAGACCCAGTACTTC.

CDR3 in amino acids: CASSLARGQGEQYF. For the CDR3, the DNA is TGTGCCAGCAGCTTAGCGAGGGGACAAGGCGAGCAGTACTTC. This chain links TRBV7-2 with TRBJ2-7; D might be TRBD1 (6 bases). This CDR3 has 14 residues. Germline values: CDR1 SGHTA, CDR2 FQGNSA. The germline V and J ends were trimmed by 0 bases and 6 bases, with 12 bases remaining between them.